The rows below give T cell receptor beta chains drawn from one sample of a study of Ad26.COV2.S vaccination and SARS-CoV-2 variants. TCRdb keeps only in-frame clones here, not all; method: immunoSEQ multiplex PCR. There are a few hundred thousand clones in the sample; roughly 91% occur only once, and more than 3.5% lies in the top ten. The source was peripheral blood, collected in a trial of Ad26.COV2.S vaccine versus placebo. These receptor sequences come from a person between 18 and 59 years old who received the Ad26.COV2.S COVID-19 vaccine or a placebo. Both conserved end residues are part of each CDR3. D genes are given only for firm matches. Where a row states a size, it is once, few, many or the class of an expanded clone; other rows omit it.

d_call clone_size j_call v_call cdr3_nt cdr3_aa
. . TRBJ2-5 TRBV29-1 TGCAGCGTTGCAACCCGTGACACGGTCCAAGAGACCCAGTACTTC CSVATRDTVQETQYF
. . TRBJ2-1 TRBV29-1 TGCAGCGTTGACTCACTCTCCGGGGCCTACAATGAGCAGTTCTTC CSVDSLSGAYNEQFF
TRBD1 . TRBJ1-2 TRBV7-2 TGTGCCAGCAGCCTACAGGGGAACTATGGCTACACCTTC CASSLQGNYGYTF
TRBD2 . TRBJ2-7 TRBV7-9 TGTGCCAGCAGCTCCGGGGGGGGCTACGAGCAGTACTTC CASSSGGGYEQYF
TRBD2 . TRBJ2-3 TRBV2 TGTGCCAGCAGTCGTCCGGAGACTAGCGTCGATACGCAGTATTTT CASSRPETSVDTQYF
. . TRBJ1-2 TRBV29-1 TGCAGCGTTGAACAGCGCCCTGGGGGCTACACCTTC CSVEQRPGGYTF
. . TRBJ2-3 TRBV9 TGTGCCAGCAGCGTAGGGGTGATAGGGGTCGGTACGCAGTATTTT CASSVGVIGVGTQYF
. . TRBJ1-2 TRBV7-2 TGTGCCAGCAGCCGCGGAGTAGGCTACACCTTC CASSRGVGYTF
. . TRBJ1-5 TRBV19 TGTGCCAGTAGTGAAGATGTGGGGACGGCCTTCGGCAATCAGCCCCAGCATTTT CASSEDVGTAFGNQPQHF
. . TRBJ2-5 TRBV7-9 TGTGCCAGCAGCTTAGTAGTAGGGGTGGAGACCCAGTACTTC CASSLVVGVETQYF
. . TRBJ2-4 TRBV5-4 TGTGCCAGCAGCTGGGGGGCAGGCCGAGGAGGAGTCAACATTCAGTACTTC CASSWGAGRGGVNIQYF
TRBD1 . TRBJ1-5 TRBV28 TGTGCCAGCAGTCCCGGACAGGTTAGCTCGGATCAGCCCCAGCATTTT CASSPGQVSSDQPQHF
TRBD2 . TRBJ2-5 TRBV6-5 TGTGCCACCTGGGGGCTAGCGGGACCCGGGGAGACCCAGTACTTC CATWGLAGPGETQYF
. once TRBJ1-2 TRBV20-1 TGCAGTGCTAGATACCTGGATGGCTACACCTTC CSARYLDGYTF
. . TRBJ2-1 TRBV19 TGTGCCAGTAGTGGGGTCAGGGAGGGGGTTGGGCAGTTCTTC CASSGVREGVGQFF
TRBD2 . TRBJ2-7 TRBV9 TGTGCCAGCAGCGTAGGGGAGGGACCCTACGAGCAGTACTTC CASSVGEGPYEQYF
TRBD2 . TRBJ2-5 TRBV7-9 TGTGCCAGCAGCTCTCCGGGACTAGCGGTTCAAGAGACCCAGTACTTC CASSSPGLAVQETQYF
. . TRBJ2-5 TRBV30 TGTGCCTGGGAGGGGGGGTTCCAAGAGACCCAGTACTTC CAWEGGFQETQYF
TRBD2 . TRBJ2-3 TRBV5-1 TGCGCCAGCAGCCCCTCTACTAGCGGGAGTTCACACCTTCTAGCAGATACGCAGTATTTT CASSPSTSGSSHLLADTQYF
. . TRBJ1-6 TRBV11-2 TGTGCCAGCAGCCCGATGGTCTCCCCTAATTCACCCCTCCACTTT CASSPMVSPNSPLHF
. . TRBJ2-1 TRBV19 TGTGCCAGTAGTATAGATCTATTCGGACAGACACTATACAATGAGCAGTTCTTC CASSIDLFGQTLYNEQFF
. . TRBJ2-5 TRBV5-6 TGTGCCAGCAGCTTGTTCTCCGAGACCCAGTACTTC CASSLFSETQYF
. . TRBJ2-7 TRBV11-3 TGTGCCAGCAGTTACCAACAGGGATACGAGCAGTACTTC CASSYQQGYEQYF
. . TRBJ2-3 TRBV5-1 TGCGCCAGCAGCTTGGCTGCCAGGACCACAGATACGCAGTATTTT CASSLAARTTDTQYF
. . TRBJ2-7 TRBV6-2/TRBV6-3 TGTGCCAGCAGTTACGGCCCAGGTTTGTCCTACGAGCAGTACTTC CASSYGPGLSYEQYF
. . TRBJ2-3 TRBV15 TGTGCCACCAGCAGGGGGACAGATACGCAGTATTTT CATSRGTDTQYF
TRBD1 . TRBJ2-7 TRBV6-2/TRBV6-3 TGTGCCAGCAGTTCATCCGGGACAGTATACGAGCAGTACTTC CASSSSGTVYEQYF
. once TRBJ1-1 TRBV11-1 TGTGCCAGCAGCTTTGGAGGGGTAAACACTGAAGCTTTCTTT CASSFGGVNTEAFF
TRBD1 . TRBJ2-1 TRBV5-1 TGCGCCAGCAGCTTCCGGACAGGGGTATATGACAATGAGCAGTTCTTC CASSFRTGVYDNEQFF
. . TRBJ2-5 TRBV10-3 TGTGCCATCAGTGAGTCCGACAGGTTTGGGGAGACCCAGTACTTC CAISESDRFGETQYF
. . TRBJ2-1 TRBV4-3 TGCGCCAGCAGCCAAGAATTTCGCAGGGCCTACAATGAGCAGTTCTTC CASSQEFRRAYNEQFF
TRBD2 . TRBJ2-1 TRBV4-2 TGTGCCAGCAGCCAAGATCAAGGGGGACTAGCGGGAGTCATGGGCAATGAGCAGTTCTTC CASSQDQGGLAGVMGNEQFF
. . TRBJ1-2 TRBV3-1/TRBV3-2 TGTGCCAGCAGCCAAGGGGGGGCTCGGGATTGGGACACCTTC CASSQGGARDWDTF
TRBD1 . TRBJ2-2 TRBV5-1 TGCGCCAGCAGCTTGACAGGGGACACCGGGGAGCTGTTTTTT CASSLTGDTGELFF
. . TRBJ1-1 TRBV19 TGTGCCAGTACCAGAAAGAACACTGAAGCTTTCTTT CASTRKNTEAFF
. once TRBJ2-7 TRBV6-1 TGTGCCAGCAGTGAAGGTTTTGACGGGTTTAACGAGCAGTACTTC CASSEGFDGFNEQYF
. . TRBJ1-1 TRBV28 TGTGCCAGCAGTTTAGGTGGTTCTGAAGCTTTCTTT CASSLGGSEAFF
. . TRBJ1-5 TRBV5-8 TGTGCCAGCAGCTACTACAGGGAGGCCAATCAGCCCCAGCATTTT CASSYYREANQPQHF
. once TRBJ2-1 TRBV4-1 TGCGCCAGCAGCCAGGTCGGGACCTGGAGCTCCTACAATGAGCAGTTCTTC CASSQVGTWSSYNEQFF
. . TRBJ2-1 TRBV5-4 TGTGCCAGCAGCTACTCCAGGGTGAATGAGCAGTTCTTC CASSYSRVNEQFF
. . TRBJ1-5 TRBV29-1 TGCAGCGTTGCCCTTGGCAATCAGCCCCAGCATTTT CSVALGNQPQHF
. . TRBJ2-3 TRBV30 TGTGCCTGCCAAACGGGGGATACGCAGTATTTT CACQTGDTQYF
TRBD1 . TRBJ2-1 TRBV19 TGTGCCAGTAGTCTCACAGGGGGCTCCTACAATGAGCAGTTCTTC CASSLTGGSYNEQFF
. . TRBJ2-5 TRBV28 TGTGCCAGCAGTACTCTACAGGGAACCGGCCAAGAGACCCAGTACTTC CASSTLQGTGQETQYF
. . TRBJ1-2 TRBV3-1/TRBV3-2 TGTGCCAGCAGCCCTTTAACACAGGGCACGAACTATGGCTACACCTTC CASSPLTQGTNYGYTF
TRBD2 . TRBJ2-1 TRBV24-1 TGTGCCACCAGTGCCCTGACTAGCGGCCCCTACAATGAGCAGTTCTTC CATSALTSGPYNEQFF
. . TRBJ2-3 TRBV27 TGTGCCAGCAGTTGGGACCGCACAGATACGCAGTATTTT CASSWDRTDTQYF
TRBD2 . TRBJ2-1 TRBV24-1 TGTGCCACCAGTACCACTAGCGGGATGAGTGAGCAGTTCTTC CATSTTSGMSEQFF
. . TRBJ2-5 TRBV29-1 TGCAGCGTTGTTGGGAAACTAGTAAAAGAGACCCAGTACTTC CSVVGKLVKETQYF